This entry is about one T cell receptor (beta chain). The sample belongs to a study of cytomegalovirus exposure and HLA in healthy donors. The CDR3 is 14 amino acids. Germline loops: CDR1 MDHEN, CDR2 SYDVKM. Trimming took off 6 bases at V and 0 bases at J, with 11 bases between the two ends. Clones were read by immunoSEQ multiplex PCR, and TCRdb kept only the in-frame ones, dropping some. Of hundreds of thousands of clones in the sample, more than 75% were seen once. The V gene is TRBV28, the J gene TRBJ2-5; D might be TRBD2 (5 bases). This sequence was found in a woman aged 30 to 39 in good health and CMV-seropositive. Sequencing was done on a sample of PBMCs. The CDR3 is CASRDSMYQETQYF. The CDR3 DNA is TGTGCCAGCAGGGACTCGATGTACCAAGAGACCCAGTACTTC.